The rows below give T cell receptor beta chains drawn from one sample of a study of a mutant IDH1 vaccine in newly diagnosed glioma. Measured with immunoSEQ multiplex PCR; TCRdb has only the in-frame clones, and not every one. This sample carries about 39,000 clones, 80% of them seen once, and the ten largest clones take about 14%. These TCRs are of unknown antigen specificity. Sequencing used peripheral blood mononuclear cells (PBMCs), obtained from a glioma patient whose treatment included an IDH1 peptide vaccine. These receptors all come from a woman aged 25-40 years with glioma. Some clones in this sample may be carry-over from other donors' samples. Both conserved end residues are trimmed from each CDR3. The order of the fields is V gene, J gene, CDR3 protein.

V gene: TRBV4-2; J gene: TRBJ2-2; CDR3 protein: ASSPNGGSYTGELF
V gene: TRBV19; J gene: TRBJ2-7; CDR3 protein: ASSMGGVVEQY
V gene: TRBV11-3; J gene: TRBJ2-1; CDR3 protein: ASSLDRLWTVNEQF
V gene: TRBV5-8; J gene: TRBJ1-2; CDR3 protein: ASSLRTAYGYT
V gene: TRBV5-1; J gene: TRBJ1-2; CDR3 protein: ASSPGLIGYT
V gene: TRBV9; J gene: TRBJ1-2; CDR3 protein: ASSGTGGGYT
V gene: TRBV6-6; J gene: TRBJ2-3; CDR3 protein: ASAVGTGGKDTQY
V gene: TRBV27; J gene: TRBJ1-2; CDR3 protein: ASRRTENYGYT
V gene: TRBV7-9; J gene: TRBJ2-7; CDR3 protein: ASSLDGRNNEQY
V gene: TRBV6-5; J gene: TRBJ1-1; CDR3 protein: ASSYASNTEAF
V gene: TRBV13; J gene: TRBJ1-4; CDR3 protein: ASSLSPSTNEKLF
V gene: TRBV5-8; J gene: TRBJ2-3; CDR3 protein: ASSLPGADTQY
V gene: TRBV4-2; J gene: TRBJ2-1; CDR3 protein: ASSPDPWLASYNEQF
V gene: TRBV27; J gene: TRBJ1-1; CDR3 protein: ASSLRGTTEAF
V gene: TRBV10-3; J gene: TRBJ1-1; CDR3 protein: AIRQGTEAF
V gene: TRBV4-1; J gene: TRBJ2-1; CDR3 protein: ASSPMTPHNEQF
V gene: TRBV2; J gene: TRBJ2-5; CDR3 protein: ASIKGPEETQY
V gene: TRBV4-1; J gene: TRBJ2-7; CDR3 protein: ASSQSNLPGDEQY
V gene: TRBV19; J gene: TRBJ2-1; CDR3 protein: ASSMGRVGDEQF
V gene: TRBV5-4; J gene: TRBJ2-7; CDR3 protein: ASSLRGWDDEQY
V gene: TRBV19; J gene: TRBJ2-1; CDR3 protein: ASFGGDNEQF
V gene: TRBV5-5; J gene: TRBJ1-1; CDR3 protein: ASSLERPNTEAF
V gene: TRBV7-9; J gene: TRBJ2-1; CDR3 protein: ASSLTGTTNEQF
V gene: TRBV4-1; J gene: TRBJ2-3; CDR3 protein: ASSQSGRTTDTQY
V gene: TRBV4-1; J gene: TRBJ1-1; CDR3 protein: ASSQLGQGTEAF
V gene: TRBV10-2; J gene: TRBJ2-7; CDR3 protein: ASSEEAGGDEQY
V gene: TRBV27; J gene: TRBJ1-1; CDR3 protein: ASSLSPGTEAF
V gene: TRBV2; J gene: TRBJ2-1; CDR3 protein: ASRLDLSEQF
V gene: TRBV5-4; J gene: TRBJ2-1; CDR3 protein: ASSLGSYWGLAGGSEQF
V gene: TRBV30; J gene: TRBJ1-2; CDR3 protein: AWSQGQVYGYT
V gene: TRBV7-9; J gene: TRBJ1-2; CDR3 protein: ASSLGDKTDARYGYT
V gene: TRBV5-6; J gene: TRBJ2-2; CDR3 protein: ASRGLERAGELF